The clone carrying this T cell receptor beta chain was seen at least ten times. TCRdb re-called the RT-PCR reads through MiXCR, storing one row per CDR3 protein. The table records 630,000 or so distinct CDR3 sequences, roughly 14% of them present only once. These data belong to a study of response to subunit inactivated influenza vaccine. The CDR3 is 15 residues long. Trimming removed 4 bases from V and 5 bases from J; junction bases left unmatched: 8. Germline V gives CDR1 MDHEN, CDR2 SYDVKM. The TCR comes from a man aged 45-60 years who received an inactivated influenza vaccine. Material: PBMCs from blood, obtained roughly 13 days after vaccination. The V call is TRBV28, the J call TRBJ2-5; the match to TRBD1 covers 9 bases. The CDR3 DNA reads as TGTGCCAGCAGTTATGACAGGGGGATTCGCGAGACCCAGTACTTC. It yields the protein CASSYDRGIRETQYF.